This T cell receptor (beta chain) was identified in a study of blood T cell repertoires in COVID-19. Study-wide context: Sources were T cells, B-cell-depleted T cells, or PBMCs; the material itself was cDNA or gDNA.

The table lists this clone with a count of one. V was clipped by 2 bases and J by 4 bases; unmatched bases: 9. Germline lookup yields CDR1 LGHNA and CDR2 YSLEER. The length of the CDR3 is 17 residues. TCRdb keeps only in-frame clones here, not all; method: immunoSEQ multiplex PCR. The sample lists fewer than 300,000 clones, approximately 89% occurring once. The clonotype originates from a man in his forties who had recovered from COVID-19. The chain uses TRBV4-3 and TRBJ1-3; 9 positions match TRBD1. Sequenced material: peripheral blood. The CDR3 sequence: CASSQLDRGIAGNTIYF. In DNA form, the CDR3 reads TGCGCCAGCAGCCAACTCGACAGGGGGATAGCGGGAAACACCATATATTTT.